These 13 T cell receptor beta chains were sequenced from one sample in a study of T cells in Graves' hyperthyroidism and ophthalmopathy. RNA transcripts served as the template for amplifying TCR beta CDR3 regions. HTBI primers were employed in a first-round RT-PCR of the TCR CDR3. TCRdb re-derived calls from the multiplex PCR reads in MiXCR, one entry per CDR3 protein. The sample contains approximately 510,000 distinct CDR3 sequences, 46% of which appear only once. The sequencing input was peripheral blood or thyroid tissue (not recorded which). These receptors were taken from an adult woman with Graves' disease, either hyperthyroidism or ophthalmopathy (not recorded which).

This clonotype was found many times. The chain links TRBV2 to TRBJ2-7; 10 bases agree with TRBD1. The CDR3 covers 14 residues. Germline-derived CDR1 and CDR2 are SNHLY and FYNNEI. After removal of 5 bases from V and 4 bases from J, the junction contained 5 bases not matched to a gene. As DNA, the CDR3 is TGTGCCAGCAGTCCGGACAGGGGGATGTACGAGCAGTACTTC. As protein: CASSPDRGMYEQYF.

The chain has TRBV2 and TRBJ2-7; D not certain. The V end lost 5 bases, the J end lost 0 bases, and 29 bases lay between the germline ends. From germline, CDR1 is SNHLY and CDR2 FYNNEI. The CDR3 spans 20 residues. The CDR3 loop is CASSLWAGSSGADYSYEQYF. The CDR3 DNA sequence: TGTGCCAGCAGTTTATGGGCTGGTAGCTCGGGCGCGGATTACTCCTACGAGCAGTACTTC.

This clonotype was counted ten times or more. V usage is TRBV4-3 and J usage is TRBJ2-6, with D unclear. The CDR3 length is 15 residues. CDR1 is LGHNA, CDR2 YSLEER, per germline. The germline V and J ends were trimmed by 0 bases and 10 bases, with 13 bases remaining between them. In DNA form, the CDR3 reads TGCGCCAGCAGCCAAGAGAATTCGGCTCCAAACGTCCTGACTTTC. Residues: CASSQENSAPNVLTF.

This clonotype was counted ten times or more. This chain links TRBV24-1 with TRBJ1-2; TRBD1 is a possible D gene (5 bases). Germline V lookup: CDR1 KGHDR, CDR2 SFDVKD. This CDR3 comprises 14 residues. Trimming shortened V by 4 bases and J by 6 bases, and 14 bases separated the two germline ends. Here the CDR3 reads CATSDLRDGDGYTF. The CDR3 DNA reads as TGTGCCACCAGTGACCTGAGGGACGGTGATGGCTACACCTTC.

V is TRBV29-1 and J is TRBJ1-1, with no clear D. The germline CDR1 and CDR2 sequences are SQVTM and ANQGSEA. The V and J ends lost 4 bases and 6 bases respectively, with 15 bases between them. The CDR3 has 13 residues. Here the CDR3 DNA reads TGCAGCGTTGGCGGCGGCCGAACCTCTGAAGCTTTCTTT. This sequence encodes CSVGGGRTSEAFF.

This clonotype came up many times. The chain couples TRBV6-1 to TRBJ2-6; 8 bases are a match to TRBD1. CDR3 size: 17 residues. V shed 6 bases, J shed 3 bases, and the junction held 10 bases outside the gene matches. CDR1 and CDR2 (germline): MNHNS, SASEGT. CDR3 loop: CASRKDRERLGANVLTF. For the CDR3, the DNA is TGTGCCAGCAGGAAGGACAGGGAGCGTCTTGGGGCCAACGTCCTGACTTTC.

The V gene is TRBV4-3, the J gene TRBJ1-4; D remains unclear. Germline-derived CDR1 and CDR2 are LGHNA and YSLEER. The length of the CDR3 is 16 residues. Trimming took off 2 bases at V and 0 bases at J, with 10 bases between the two ends. The CDR3 DNA sequence: TGCGCCAGCAGCCAATTGAGGAGTGCAACTAATGAAAAACTGTTTTTT. Amino acid sequence: CASSQLRSATNEKLFF.

This clonotype was recorded at least ten times. The rearrangement uses TRBV19 and TRBJ1-1, with a tentative D call TRBD1 (6 bases). The V and J ends lost 5 bases and 1 base respectively, with 11 bases between them. The CDR3 sequence is 14 residues long. Germline loops: CDR1 LNHDA, CDR2 SQIVND (reference sequence). Written as DNA, the CDR3 is TGTGCCAGTAGTGGGACAAGGACGAACACTGAAGCTTTCTTT. Its protein is CASSGTRTNTEAFF.

The chain couples TRBV10-2 to TRBJ1-2; TRBD1 matches 9 bases. CDR3 length equals 12 residues. Trimming at V came to 5 bases and at J to 6 bases, leaving 1 base not matched to a gene. Germline CDR1 reads WSHSY; CDR2 reads SAAADI. The CDR3 sequence: CASSRTGDGYTF. The DNA for the CDR3 is TGCGCCAGCAGTCGGACAGGGGATGGCTACACCTTC.

This chain links TRBV15 with TRBJ1-3, with D possibly matching TRBD1 (5 bases). The CDR3 runs to 11 residues. Between the trimmed V and J ends, which lost 8 bases and 7 bases, there was a span of 9 bases. Germline V gene lookup returns CDR1 LNHNV and CDR2 YYDKDF (reference sequence). Here the CDR3 reads CATGGENTIYF. As DNA, the CDR3 is TGTGCCACCGGGGGAGAGAACACCATATATTTT.

This clonotype came up many times. The chain couples TRBV4-2 to TRBJ1-2; no reliable D call. The CDR3 is 11 amino acids. Trimming took 6 bases from V and 6 from J, leaving 8 bases between them. Germline CDR1 reads LGHNA; CDR2 reads YNFKEQ. The CDR3 reads CASSRWDGYTF. Written as DNA, the CDR3 is TGTGCCAGCAGTCGGTGGGATGGCTACACCTTC.

This clonotype was counted at least ten times. The chain couples TRBV10-3 to TRBJ1-3, with 7 bases that match TRBD1. Germline values: CDR1 ENHRY, CDR2 SYGVKD. The CDR3 length is 15 residues. V lost 6 bases, J lost 8 bases, and 13 bases stayed unmatched. CDR3 sequence (DNA): TGTGCCATCAGAGGGGGAGAAAGACAGGGCGACACCATATATTTT. Its translation: CAIRGGERQGDTIYF.

V and J are TRBV6-6 and TRBJ2-5; D is possibly TRBD1 (6 bases). From germline, CDR1 is MNHNY and CDR2 SVGAGI (reference sequence). Trimming cost V 4 bases and J 2 bases, with 14 bases left between them. The CDR3 totals 15 residues. The CDR3, as DNA: TGTGCCAGCAGTTCCTTACCCGGACAGCAAGAGACCCAGTACTTC. Residues: CASSSLPGQQETQYF.